This section outlines one TCR beta chain sequence together with its context. In the authors' methods: Scientists estimated how many nucleated cells there were by amplifying reference gene primers. The protocol was immunoSEQ multiplex PCR, while the TCRdb copy is restricted to in-frame clones and leaves out a portion. The DNA gave D and trimming, while V, J and clone size come from that table. The sample lists around 200,000 clones; 80% were seen once. The data stem from a study of blood T cell repertoires in COVID-19. As for the study in general: There were acute and convalescent COVID-19 samples, and they came from the United States, Italy and Spain. The analysed material was cDNA or gDNA that came from T cells, B-cell-depleted T cells, or PBMCs.

The CDR3 is 18 amino acids. CDR1 and CDR2 from the germline V gene are SGHAT and FQNNGV. The V and J ends lost 1 base and 4 bases, in that order; junction bases with no gene match: 11. The chain joins TRBV11-2 to TRBJ2-3, with 10 positions matching TRBD2. Sequences were obtained from peripheral blood. This clonotype was sampled from a woman in her 70s with acute or convalescent COVID-19. The CDR3: CASSLVFSSGSIPDTQYF. The CDR3 nucleotides read TGTGCCAGCAGCTTAGTGTTCTCTAGCGGGAGTATTCCAGATACGCAGTATTTT.